A single sample is the source of the 8 T cell receptor beta chains below, sequenced in a study of T-cell memory formation after mild COVID-19. TCRdb analysed the 5' RACE reads with MiXCR anew, one entry per CDR3 protein. Of fewer than 700,000 distinct CDR3 sequences in the sample, roughly 18% were seen once. The sequenced sample consisted of PBMCs or a T cell subset sorted from them (not recorded which). These receptors came from an adult woman who had mild COVID-19 (a few samples of this study predate the infection). Cell type and time point are not known.

As for this clonotype: One end of the junction fails to match germline, which may point to a read error. The V and J genes are TRBV25-1 and TRBJ2-7; D is possibly TRBD1 (7 bases). The V gene's germline CDR1 is MGHDK and CDR2 SYGVNS. The CDR3 covers 14 residues. CDR3: CASSDSKGGDRPSF. The CDR3 region has the DNA TGTGCCAGCAGTGATTCTAAAGGAGGGGACAGACCGTCCTTC.

This clonotype was counted only a few times. The chain links TRBV15 to TRBJ1-2, with D possibly being TRBD1 (5 bases). Trimming cost V 6 bases and J 2 bases, with 13 bases left between them. This CDR3 region has 14 residues. CDR1 and CDR2 from the germline V gene are LNHNV and YYDKDF (reference sequence). The CDR3 sequence: CATREMTANYGYTF. The CDR3 nucleotides read TGTGCCACCAGGGAGATGACAGCGAACTATGGCTACACCTTC.

This sequence joins TRBV6-2 or TRBV6-3 and TRBJ2-3; TRBD2 agrees at 9 bases. This CDR3 region has 15 residues. Germline CDR1 and CDR2: MNHEY and SVGEGT. The trim removed 4 bases at V and 4 bases at J, leaving 6 bases unmatched. The DNA for the CDR3 is TGTGCCAGCAGTTGGGCCGGGACTAGCTCAGATACGCAGTATTTT. Amino acids: CASSWAGTSSDTQYF.

The chain combines TRBV19 with TRBJ1-5, with D possibly being TRBD1 (5 bases). The CDR3 has 14 residues. With 6 bases removed from V and 2 bases from J, the gap between germline ends came to 11 bases. Germline V gene lookup returns CDR1 LNHDA and CDR2 SQIVND (reference sequence). The CDR3: CASRSLGGNQPQHF. CDR3 in DNA: TGTGCCAGTAGGTCGCTAGGGGGCAATCAGCCCCAGCATTTT. The full variable domain, completed using reference TRBV19 and TRBJ1-5, is DGGITQSPKYLFRKEGQNVTLSCEQNLNHDAMYWYRQDPGQGLRLIYYSQIVNDFQKGDIAEGYSVSREKKESFPLTVTSAQKNPTAFYLCASRSLGGNQPQHFGDGTRLSIL.

This clonotype was seen more than once but under ten times. V gene TRBV7-9 combines with J gene TRBJ2-2, with 7 positions matching TRBD1. From germline, CDR1 is SEHNR and CDR2 FQNEAQ (reference sequence). After removal of 5 bases from V and 2 bases from J, the junction contained 5 bases not matched to a gene. This CDR3 contains 15 residues. Written as DNA, the CDR3 is TGTGCCAGCAGCCGGACAGGAAAAAACACCGGGGAGCTGTTTTTT. As protein: CASSRTGKNTGELFF.

The CDR3 loop reads CASSPRTGESTEAFF. In DNA, the CDR3 is TGTGCCAGCAGCCCTCGGACAGGGGAGAGCACTGAAGCTTTCTTT. The chain recombines TRBV7-8 with TRBJ1-1, with 9 bases that match TRBD1. The CDR3 is 15 amino acids. In germline, CDR1 is SGHVS, CDR2 FQNEAQ. V trimming: 5 bases; J trimming: 4 bases; junction bases outside the gene matches: 8.

The rearrangement joins TRBV28 to TRBJ2-1; D is possibly TRBD2 (5 bases). The CDR3 sequence is 14 residues long. CDR1 is MDHEN, CDR2 SYDVKM, per germline. Deletions cut 1 base from V and 9 bases from J, with 13 bases between. The CDR3 loop reads CASSLYAGLSEQFF. In nucleotides, the CDR3 is TGTGCCAGCAGTTTATACGCTGGACTGAGTGAGCAGTTCTTC.

This clonotype was recorded many times. The chain has TRBV27 and TRBJ1-1, with 7 bases aligning to TRBD1. Germline CDR1 and CDR2: MNHEY and SMNVEV (reference sequence). Trimming at V came to 6 bases and at J to 4 bases, leaving 11 bases not matched to a gene. The CDR3 sequence is 15 residues long. In DNA form, the CDR3 reads TGTGCCAGCAGGCTCCTCAGGGGGGGAGGCACTGAAGCTTTCTTT. Translating gives CASRLLRGGGTEAFF.